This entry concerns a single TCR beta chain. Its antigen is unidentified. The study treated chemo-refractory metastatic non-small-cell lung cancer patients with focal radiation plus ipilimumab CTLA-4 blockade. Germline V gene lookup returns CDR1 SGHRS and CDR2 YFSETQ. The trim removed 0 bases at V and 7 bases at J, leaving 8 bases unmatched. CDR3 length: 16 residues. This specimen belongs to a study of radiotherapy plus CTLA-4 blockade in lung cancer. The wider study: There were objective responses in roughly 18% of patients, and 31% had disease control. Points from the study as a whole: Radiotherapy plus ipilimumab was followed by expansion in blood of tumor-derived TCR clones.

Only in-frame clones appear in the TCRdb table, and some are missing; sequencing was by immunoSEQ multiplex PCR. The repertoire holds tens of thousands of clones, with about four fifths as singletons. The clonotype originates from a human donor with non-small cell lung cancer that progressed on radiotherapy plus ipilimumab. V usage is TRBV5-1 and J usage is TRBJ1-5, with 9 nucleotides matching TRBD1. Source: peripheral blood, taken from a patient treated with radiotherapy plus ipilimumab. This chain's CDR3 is CASSLGDRQGGQPQHF. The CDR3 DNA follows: TGCGCCAGCAGCTTGGGGGACCGACAGGGGGGACAGCCCCAGCATTTT.